Following are 8 T cell receptor beta chains from one sample sequenced in a study of regulatory T cells in long-lasting Graves disease. The time point is: persistent/refractory GD, antithyroid drugs over 5 years with positive TRAb. The TCR library was prepared using RNA isolated from PBMCs. Arm-PCR of CDR3 regions and iRepertoire HTBI primers were the basis on which TCR beta libraries were built. In TCRdb, the multiplex PCR reads were re-called with MiXCR into one record per CDR3 protein. Altogether some 370,000 distinct CDR3 sequences are present, 20% being singletons, with the ten largest covering roughly 20%. The input for sequencing was peripheral blood mononuclear cells (PBMCs), taken when the disease was refractory, from a patient treated with antithyroid drugs. The receptors derive from a female donor with Graves disease.

This clonotype was detected only a few times. Here the CDR3 reads CASSPTSGISYEQYF. In DNA form, the CDR3 reads TGTGCCAGCAGTCCCACTAGCGGGATATCCTACGAGCAGTACTTC. This chain connects TRBV7-9 to TRBJ2-7; TRBD2 aligns across 10 bases. CDR1 is SEHNR and CDR2 is FQNEAQ in the germline V gene (reference sequence). V shed 6 bases, J shed 1 base, and the junction held 6 bases outside the gene matches. The CDR3 extends over 15 amino acids.

This clonotype was recorded many times. The V and J genes are TRBV6-1 and TRBJ2-5; possibly TRBD1 for D (6 bases). V shed 8 bases and J shed 5 bases, with 24 bases lying between them. The CDR3 is 16 residues long. Germline assignment: CDR1 MNHNS and CDR2 SASEGT. CDR3 DNA: TGTGCCAGCCGAAAGGGTGGGACACGACACGGGGAGACCCAGTACTTC. It encodes CASRKGGTRHGETQYF.

This clonotype has more than one count but fewer than ten. The V call is TRBV6-2 or TRBV6-3, the J call TRBJ2-2, with no clear D. The CDR3 covers 14 residues. Trimming cost V 6 bases and J 3 bases, with 11 bases left between them. Per the germline V gene, CDR1 is MNHEY and CDR2 is SVGEGT. CDR3 DNA sequence: TGTGCCAGCAGCAACGCACTGGACACCGGGGAGCTGTTTTTT. Residues: CASSNALDTGELFF.

This clonotype has ten or more counts. This chain links TRBV29-1 with TRBJ1-2; weak D call: TRBD1 (5 bases). V lost 1 base and J 8 bases, leaving 20 bases between the germline ends. CDR1 is SQVTM and CDR2 is ANQGSEA in the germline V gene. CDR3 length equals 15 residues. The CDR3 here is CSVEVAREAVKGYTF. The CDR3 bases are TGCAGCGTTGAAGTGGCCAGGGAAGCAGTGAAAGGCTACACCTTC.

This clonotype was counted many times. V gene TRBV20-1 combines with J gene TRBJ1-5; no clear D gene. This CDR3 comprises 12 residues. The V and J ends lost 6 bases and 7 bases respectively, with 13 bases between them. The germline gives CDR1 DFQATT, CDR2 SNEGSKA (reference sequence). The CDR3 region has the DNA TGCAGTGCCAAAGATGGTAGCCAGCCCCAGCATTTT. It yields the protein CSAKDGSQPQHF.

This clonotype was recorded many times. The chain uses TRBV7-2 and TRBJ2-5, with 7 bases fitting TRBD1. V shed 4 bases, J shed 4 bases, and the junction held 6 bases outside the gene matches. This CDR3 is built from 14 residues. The germline V gene has CDR1 SGHTA and CDR2 FQGNSA. The CDR3 sequence: CASSSNRGRETQYF. In DNA form, the CDR3 reads TGTGCCAGCAGCTCGAACAGGGGCAGAGAGACCCAGTACTTC.

This clonotype was observed a single time. The chain carries TRBV19 and TRBJ1-6, with 7 nucleotides matching TRBD1. Germline CDR1 is LNHDA and CDR2 is SQIVND (reference sequence). The CDR3 loop spans 13 amino acids. The V segment lost 5 bases and the J segment 10 bases; nucleotides outside the gene matches: 5. The CDR3 DNA is TGTGCCAGTAGTCGTCCAGGGGGATCACCCCTCCACTTT. Its translation: CASSRPGGSPLHF.

This clonotype was observed at least ten times. The chain couples TRBV12-3 or TRBV12-4 to TRBJ2-2; D tentatively fits TRBD1 or TRBD2 (5 bases each). There are 14 residues in the CDR3. Trimming shortened V by 6 bases and J by 7 bases, and 15 bases separated the two germline ends. As DNA, the CDR3 is TGTGCCAGCAGCCAACTAGGGGAGCACGGGGAGCTGTTTTTT. It yields the protein CASSQLGEHGELFF.